Listed here is a single T cell receptor (beta chain). Its antigen is currently unknown. Profiled with immunoSEQ multiplex PCR; TCRdb holds only in-frame clones, not every one. The sample has around 48,000 clones; about nine tenths are singletons. V was clipped by 0 bases and J by 4 bases; unmatched bases: 1. This CDR3 has 14 residues. The germline V gene encodes CDR1 SQVTM and CDR2 ANQGSEA. The record originates from a study of early stage breast cancer tumors. As for the study in general: Of around 15 invasive breast tumors, fewer than 13 were hormone receptor-positive, HER2-negative. Overall study findings and caveats: In most of the 16 patients, blood comparison separated tumor from normal breast.

Sequenced: blood. This receptor was obtained from a person aged 70 to 80 with breast cancer. The rearrangement links TRBV29-1 to TRBJ1-5, with 9 bases identical to TRBD1. CDR3 region: CSVEDGQGNQPQHF. The DNA for the CDR3 is TGCAGCGTTGAAGATGGACAGGGGAATCAGCCCCAGCATTTT. Filled out from reference TRBV29-1 and TRBJ1-5, the complete variable domain reads SAVISQKPSRDICQRGTSLTIQCQVDSQVTMMFWYRQQPGQSLTLIATANQGSEATYESGFVIDKFPISRPNLTFSTLTVSNMSPEDSSIYLCSVEDGQGNQPQHFGDGTRLSIL.